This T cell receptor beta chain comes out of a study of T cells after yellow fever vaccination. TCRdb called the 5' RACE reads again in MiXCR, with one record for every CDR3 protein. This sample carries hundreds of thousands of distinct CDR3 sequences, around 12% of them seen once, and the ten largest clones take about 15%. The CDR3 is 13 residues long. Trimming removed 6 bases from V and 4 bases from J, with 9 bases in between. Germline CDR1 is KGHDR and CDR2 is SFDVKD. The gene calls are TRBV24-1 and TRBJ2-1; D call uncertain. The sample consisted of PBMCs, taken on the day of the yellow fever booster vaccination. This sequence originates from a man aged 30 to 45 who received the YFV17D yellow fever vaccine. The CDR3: CATSPDDYNEQFF. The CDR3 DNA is TGTGCCACCAGTCCGGACGATTACAATGAGCAGTTCTTC.